The 21 T cell receptor beta chains in this list originate from one sample, sequenced in a study of T-cell memory formation after mild COVID-19. TCRdb re-analysed the 5' RACE reads in MiXCR, keeping a single row per CDR3 protein. The sample lists just over 350,000 distinct CDR3 sequences, around an eighth occurring once. Sequenced: PBMCs or a T cell subset sorted from them (not recorded which). The receptor set was obtained from a young man who had mild COVID-19 (a few samples of this study predate the infection). Cell type and time point are not known.

This clonotype was counted between two and nine times. This sequence joins TRBV11-1 and TRBJ1-2, with D perhaps TRBD1 (6 bases). The ends were cut back, 5 bases at V and 2 bases at J, with 12 bases in the middle. This CDR3 has 14 amino acids. Per germline, CDR1 SGHAT and CDR2 FQDESV (reference sequence). CDR3 protein: CASSEDRSNYGYTF. The CDR3 nucleotides are TGTGCCAGCAGCGAGGACAGATCGAACTATGGCTACACCTTC.

The chain combines TRBV7-2 with TRBJ2-5, with D hard to call. The CDR3 loop spans 15 amino acids. Germline CDR1 and CDR2: SGHTA and FQGNSA. The V end lost 4 bases, the J end lost 1 base, and 13 bases lay between the germline ends. The CDR3, as DNA: TGTGCCAGCAGCTATGACGTAACCCCCCAAGAGACCCAGTACTTC. Protein: CASSYDVTPQETQYF.

The table lists this clonotype with a few counts. This chain uses TRBV18 with TRBJ2-5; perhaps TRBD1 as D (6 bases). V lost 2 bases, J lost 4 bases, and 14 bases lay in between. CDR1 KGHSH and CDR2 LQKENI come from the germline V gene. The CDR3 sequence is 15 residues long. The CDR3 here is CASSPSGRGRETQYF. The CDR3 nucleotides are TGTGCCAGCTCACCAAGCGGCAGGGGAAGAGAGACCCAGTACTTC.

This clonotype has more than one count but fewer than ten. The chain is built from TRBV5-1 and TRBJ2-3; 7 bases are a match to TRBD1. This CDR3 region has 13 residues. Per germline, CDR1 SGHRS and CDR2 YFSETQ. The J segment lost 5 bases and the V segment lost 6 bases, leaving 6 bases of the junction unmatched. DNA for the CDR3: TGCGCCAGCAAGCGACAGGGACAAGATACGCAGTATTTT. This translates into CASKRQGQDTQYF.

This clonotype appeared a few times. The chain is built from TRBV7-2 and TRBJ2-5; 7 nucleotides align to TRBD2. CDR3 size: 14 residues. The germline CDR1 and CDR2 sequences are SGHTA and FQGNSA. Trimming took 5 bases from V and 5 from J; bases not matched to a gene: 8. The CDR3 reads CASSPRAGPETQYF. CDR3 sequence (DNA): TGTGCCAGCAGCCCTAGAGCGGGGCCGGAGACCCAGTACTTC.

This clonotype was counted between two and nine times. V gene TRBV20-1 combines with J gene TRBJ1-1, with TRBD1 as a possible D gene (6 bases). CDR3 size: 14 residues. The V end was cut by 6 bases, the J end by 5 bases, with 19 bases between. CDR1 and CDR2 (germline): DFQATT, SNEGSKA (reference sequence). The DNA for the CDR3 is TGCAGTGCAAGTCCCAGGGGCGCCGGGACTGAAGCTTTCTTT. It yields the protein CSASPRGAGTEAFF.

The chain links TRBV12-3 or TRBV12-4 to TRBJ1-2; D uncertain. V lost 5 bases and J 10 bases, leaving 2 bases between the germline ends. The CDR3 loop spans 8 amino acids. The DNA for the CDR3 is TGTGCCAGCAGTCCCTACACCTTC. This codes for CASSPYTF.

This chain joins TRBV2 and TRBJ2-5; TRBD1 or TRBD2 may be the D gene (5 bases each). Germline CDR1 and CDR2: SNHLY and FYNNEI. There are 12 residues in the CDR3. V was clipped by 4 bases and J by 6 bases, with 9 bases between them. The CDR3 nucleotides read TGTGCCAGCAGTGCCCAGGGACAGACCCAGTACTTC. Encoded protein: CASSAQGQTQYF.

This clonotype came up many times. The chain couples TRBV12-3 or TRBV12-4 to TRBJ1-5; no firm D call. CDR3 length: 13 residues. The V end was cut by 2 bases, the J end by 8 bases, with 10 bases between. The CDR3 DNA is TGTGCCAGCAGTTTATGGTCCCCCGAGCCCCAGCATTTT. This sequence encodes CASSLWSPEPQHF.

This clonotype has just a few counts. This chain connects TRBV6-5 to TRBJ1-3, with TRBD1 identical over 8 bases. The germline V gene encodes CDR1 MNHEY and CDR2 SVGAGI. The CDR3 totals 18 residues. Trimming at V came to 3 bases and at J to 0 bases, leaving 10 bases not matched to a gene. The CDR3 nucleotides read TGTGCCAGCAGTTATGGACAGGGAGGGGATCTCTCTGGAAACACCATATATTTT. It is translated as CASSYGQGGDLSGNTIYF.

DNA for the CDR3: TGTGCCAGCAGCTTGGAGCGGGCGGGGTTTAATCATGGCTACACCTTC. Translated, it gives CASSLERAGFNHGYTF. The chain employs TRBV5-5 and TRBJ1-2; no firm D call. The V gene lost 0 bases and the J gene lost 6 bases, with 18 bases spanning the gap. CDR3 size: 16 residues. Germline V gives CDR1 SGHKS, CDR2 YYEKEE (reference sequence).

V usage is TRBV20-1 and J usage is TRBJ1-1; D unresolved. Trimming pared 2 bases from V and 1 base from J, leaving 8 bases between. Germline lookup yields CDR1 DFQATT and CDR2 SNEGSKA (reference sequence). CDR3 size: 13 residues. CDR3 nucleotide sequence: TGCAGTGCTAGACTGATAACGAACACTGAAGCTTTCTTT. Protein product: CSARLITNTEAFF.

The CDR3 spells CASTKAGGLNEQFF. Here the CDR3 DNA reads TGTGCCAGCACCAAGGCGGGAGGTCTTAATGAGCAGTTCTTC. The genes are TRBV5-6 and TRBJ2-1, with 8 bases fitting TRBD2. J lost 7 bases, V lost 6 bases, and 9 bases had no gene match. The CDR3 extends over 14 amino acids. Germline CDR1 reads SGHDT; CDR2 reads YYEEEE. Combining the CDR3 with reference TRBV5-6 and TRBJ2-1 gives the whole variable domain DAGVTQSPTHLIKTRGQQVTLRCSPKSGHDTVSWYQQALGQGPQFIFQYYEEEERQRGNFPDRFSGHQFPNYSSELNVNALLLGDSALYLCASTKAGGLNEQFFGPGTRLTVL.

This clonotype was detected only a few times. The chain links TRBV9 to TRBJ2-3; no reliable D call. Germline lookup yields CDR1 SGDLS and CDR2 YYNGEE. The CDR3 is 15 residues long. The V end was cut by 0 bases, the J end by 2 bases, with 10 bases between. Here the CDR3 DNA reads TGTGCCAGCAGCGTAGGGACGTTATACACAGATACGCAGTATTTT. This sequence encodes CASSVGTLYTDTQYF.

CDR3 region: CASSWGRSTDTQYF. In DNA, the CDR3 is TGTGCCAGCAGTTGGGGTAGAAGCACAGATACGCAGTATTTT. This sequence joins TRBV27 and TRBJ2-3; D ambiguous. The V gene lost 4 bases and the J gene lost 0 bases, with 8 bases spanning the gap. Germline CDR1 MNHEY, CDR2 SMNVEV (reference sequence). The CDR3 spans 14 residues.

The chain carries TRBV2 and TRBJ2-5, with 7 bases lining up with TRBD2. The CDR3 has 12 amino acids. Germline V gene lookup returns CDR1 SNHLY and CDR2 FYNNEI. V lost 10 bases and J lost 5; bases outside the gene matches: 7. The CDR3: CATRTRGETQYF. Written as DNA, the CDR3 is TGTGCCACCCGGACTAGAGGCGAGACCCAGTACTTC.

A few counts support this clonotype. This chain connects TRBV20-1 to TRBJ2-1; D gene unclear. Per the germline V gene, CDR1 is DFQATT and CDR2 is SNEGSKA (reference sequence). The CDR3 sequence is 12 residues long. The V and J ends lost 1 base and 8 bases respectively, with 9 bases between them. The CDR3 DNA reads TGCAGTGCTAGAGGGTCCGTCTATGAGCAGTTCTTC. This codes for CSARGSVYEQFF.

This clonotype was observed a few times. CDR3: CASSQGLRGGAQHF. CDR3 coding DNA: TGCGCCAGCAGCCAAGGTCTCCGCGGGGGAGCCCAGCATTTT. The rearrangement joins TRBV4-3 to TRBJ1-5; perhaps TRBD1 as D (5 bases). The germline CDR1 and CDR2 sequences are LGHNA and YSLEER. V lost 1 base to trimming and J lost 11 bases, with 15 bases between them. This CDR3 contains 14 residues.

This rearrangement joins TRBV28 to TRBJ1-1; 8 bases fit TRBD1. V lost 10 bases and J lost 0; bases outside the gene matches: 7. This CDR3 contains 14 residues. Per germline, CDR1 MDHEN and CDR2 SYDVKM. The CDR3 coding sequence is TGTGCCATCTCGACAGGGGCGATGAACACTGAAGCTTTCTTT. Its translation is CAISTGAMNTEAFF.

The table lists this clonotype with a few counts. The chain has TRBV5-4 and TRBJ2-7; 8 nucleotides align to TRBD2. CDR1 is SGHNT, CDR2 YYREEE, per germline (reference sequence). V lost 1 base to trimming and J lost 0 bases; unmatched junction nucleotides: 6. The CDR3 runs to 16 residues. In DNA, the CDR3 is TGTGCCAGCAGCTTGAGGCCAGCGGGGGCCTCCTACGAGCAGTACTTC. It codes for CASSLRPAGASYEQYF.

This clonotype was counted between two and nine times. This rearrangement joins TRBV4-3 to TRBJ2-7; D remains ambiguous. V gave up 3 bases and J gave up 2 bases, with 8 bases separating them. Germline CDR1 is LGHNA and CDR2 is YSLEER. This CDR3 region has 13 residues. Written as DNA, the CDR3 is TGCGCCAGCAGCCAGGCAGTCACCTACGAGCAGTACTTC. Protein product: CASSQAVTYEQYF.